A selection of T cell receptor beta chains follows, all from one sample in a study of a mutant IDH1 vaccine in newly diagnosed glioma. These TCRs are of unknown antigen specificity. Assay used: immunoSEQ multiplex PCR; TCRdb lists only in-frame clones, some missing. The table has around 44,000 clones, roughly 80% seen once. The sample in question was PBMCs, obtained from a glioma patient whose treatment included an IDH1 peptide vaccine. Receptor source: a man in his forties with glioma. Both conserved end residues are part of each CDR3. The D gene is left open where the match is weak. Some rows have no size entry. The others give once, few or many, or a class for an expanded clone.

15 . . TRBJ2-2 TRBV4-1 CASSQEAGVTGELFF TGCGCCAGCAGCCAAGAGGCAGGAGTCACCGGGGAGCTGTTTTTT
15 . . TRBJ1-1 TRBV5-1 CASSLQPGINTEAFF TGCGCCAGCAGCTTGCAACCAGGGATAAACACTGAAGCTTTCTTT
13 . few TRBJ2-5 TRBV9 CASSLLAEGTQYF TGTGCCAGCTCCCTTTTGGCTGAGGGGACCCAGTACTTC
13 . . TRBJ1-1 TRBV7-9 CASSQTPGTEAFF TGTGCCAGCAGCCAAACACCGGGCACTGAAGCTTTCTTT
14 . few TRBJ2-2 TRBV5-1 CASSGRVNTGELFF TGCGCCAGCAGTGGCAGGGTGAACACCGGGGAGCTGTTTTTT
14 . . TRBJ2-7 TRBV7-2 CASQQVPSSYEQYF TGTGCCAGTCAGCAGGTCCCGAGCTCCTACGAGCAGTACTTC
16 TRBD1 . TRBJ1-2 TRBV29-1 CSGQPDRGPMGRGYTF TGCAGCGGACAACCTGACAGGGGGCCCATGGGGAGAGGCTACACCTTC
13 . . TRBJ1-2 TRBV6-5 CASSYSGSYGYTF TGTGCCAGCAGTTACTCAGGGTCCTATGGCTACACCTTC
14 . . TRBJ1-1 TRBV7-9 CASSLFGGTEEAFF TGTGCCAGCAGCTTATTTGGTGGGACGGAAGAAGCTTTCTTT
14 . . TRBJ2-1 TRBV7-2 CASSPSGGYNEQFF TGTGCCAGCAGCCCATCCGGTGGGTACAATGAGCAGTTCTTC
15 . . TRBJ1-2 TRBV4-2 CASSQDQGANYGYTF TGTGCCAGCAGCCAAGATCAGGGTGCTAACTATGGCTACACCTTC
14 . . TRBJ2-3 TRBV2 CASEGRSGTDTQYF TGTGCCAGCGAGGGGAGGTCAGGCACAGATACGCAGTATTTT
14 . . TRBJ2-1 TRBV7-9 CASSFEIRANEQFF TGTGCCAGCAGCTTCGAAATCCGGGCCAATGAGCAGTTCTTC
13 . . TRBJ1-2 TRBV6-1 CASTERYNYGYTF TGTGCCAGCACTGAAAGGTATAACTATGGCTACACCTTC
15 . . TRBJ1-2 TRBV4-1 CASSQDLETVYGYTF TGCGCCAGCAGCCAAGATCTAGAGACAGTATATGGCTACACCTTC
13 . once TRBJ2-2 TRBV29-1 CSAPGENTGELFF TGCAGCGCCCCAGGGGAGAACACCGGGGAGCTGTTTTTT
16 TRBD1 . TRBJ2-6 TRBV18 CASSPDRGTGANVLTF TGTGCCAGCTCACCGGACAGGGGGACCGGGGCCAACGTCCTGACTTTC
13 TRBD1 . TRBJ2-7 TRBV27 CASSFSGQGRQYF TGTGCCAGCAGTTTCTCCGGACAGGGTAGGCAGTACTTC
17 TRBD2 . TRBJ2-2 TRBV5-4 CASSYLKTSRGTGELFF TGTGCCAGCAGCTACCTCAAGACTAGCCGGGGCACCGGGGAGCTGTTTTTT
15 . . TRBJ1-5 TRBV19 CASNPTGTWGQPQHF TGTGCCAGTAACCCGACGGGAACTTGGGGTCAGCCCCAGCATTTT
13 TRBD1 . TRBJ1-1 TRBV14 CASSQRAGGEAFF TGTGCCAGCAGCCAACGGGCAGGGGGCGAAGCTTTCTTT
16 TRBD1 . TRBJ1-1 TRBV10-2 CASSDGQGSGNTEAFF TGCGCCAGCAGCGACGGACAGGGATCAGGGAACACTGAAGCTTTCTTT
17 TRBD2 . TRBJ2-3 TRBV4-2 CASSQDLALAGVNTQYF TGTGCCAGCAGCCAAGATCTAGCACTAGCGGGGGTGAATACGCAGTATTTT
16 TRBD2 once TRBJ2-2 TRBV2 CASREISGGNTGELFF TGTGCCAGCAGGGAGATTAGCGGGGGGAACACCGGGGAGCTGTTTTTT
13 . few TRBJ1-6 TRBV7-9 CASSLEEGSPLHF TGTGCCAGCAGCTTAGAAGAAGGGTCACCCCTCCACTTT
14 TRBD1 . TRBJ1-4 TRBV25-1 CASSAGGWGEKLFF TGTGCCAGCAGCGCAGGGGGCTGGGGTGAAAAACTGTTTTTT
14 . . TRBJ1-3 TRBV5-1 CASSLVQGGNTIYF TGCGCCAGCAGCTTGGTACAGGGAGGAAACACCATATATTTT
14 . . TRBJ2-2 TRBV14 CASSQEFRQRELFF TGTGCCAGCAGCCAAGAATTTCGGCAGCGGGAGCTGTTTTTT
14 . . TRBJ2-1 TRBV7-7 CASSPLGTSNEQFF TGTGCTAGCAGCCCCTTGGGGACTTCCAATGAGCAGTTCTTC
14 TRBD1 . TRBJ1-1 TRBV9 CASSATGVPTEAFF TGTGCCAGCAGCGCGACAGGGGTCCCCACTGAAGCTTTCTTT
15 . . TRBJ1-6 TRBV19 CASSMGGVGNSPLHF TGTGCCAGTAGTATGGGAGGGGTCGGTAATTCACCCCTCCACTTT
15 . once TRBJ1-4 TRBV27 CASSWADGRGEKLFF TGTGCCAGCAGTTGGGCGGACGGACGAGGTGAAAAACTGTTTTTT
14 TRBD1 once TRBJ1-1 TRBV19 CASSGQGGNTEAFF TGTGCCAGTAGTGGACAGGGGGGGAACACTGAAGCTTTCTTT
13 . few TRBJ1-1 TRBV30 CAWTVGARAEAFF TGTGCCTGGACTGTAGGGGCCCGCGCTGAAGCTTTCTTT
13 . few TRBJ2-5 TRBV7-9 CASRRGASETQYF TGTGCCAGCAGGAGGGGGGCCTCAGAGACCCAGTACTTC
13 . few TRBJ1-6 TRBV6-6 CASSYIENSPLHF TGTGCCAGCAGTTACATAGAAAATTCACCCCTCCACTTT
14 . few TRBJ1-2 TRBV7-9 CASSPEGGGYGYTF TGTGCCAGCAGCCCAGAAGGTGGGGGCTATGGCTACACCTTC
15 . . TRBJ2-7 TRBV7-9 CASSLSSQGSEEQYF TGTGCCAGCAGCTTAAGTTCCCAGGGAAGTGAGGAGCAGTACTTC
13 . . TRBJ1-2 TRBV30 CAWSPQGFNGYTF TGTGCCTGGAGTCCCCAGGGTTTCAATGGCTACACCTTC
14 . . TRBJ1-3 TRBV5-1 CASSLGRQGDTIYF TGCGCCAGCAGCTTGGGTCGTCAGGGCGACACCATATATTTT
15 . . TRBJ1-1 TRBV7-9 CASSKGQKMNTEAFF TGTGCCAGCAGCAAAGGACAGAAGATGAACACTGAAGCTTTCTTT
15 . . TRBJ1-3 TRBV7-6 CASSSLAVGGNTIYF TGTGCCAGCAGCTCACTCGCTGTGGGAGGAAACACCATATATTTT
14 . . TRBJ2-7 TRBV11-1 CASSSGQSSYEQYF TGTGCCAGCAGCTCCGGACAGAGCTCCTACGAGCAGTACTTC
15 . . TRBJ1-3 TRBV13 CASSFGRGSGNTIYF TGTGCCAGCAGCTTCGGACGGGGCTCTGGAAACACCATATATTTT
16 TRBD1 . TRBJ1-3 TRBV7-8 CASSSGTGSSGNTIYF TGTGCCAGCAGCTCTGGGACAGGGAGCTCTGGAAACACCATATATTTT
13 . . TRBJ2-7 TRBV7-9 CASSFSGTHEQYF TGTGCCAGCAGCTTCTCAGGGACCCACGAGCAGTACTTC
16 . few TRBJ2-1 TRBV6-6 CASSPQFRSPLEEQFF TGTGCCAGCAGTCCACAGTTCAGGTCTCCCCTGGAGGAGCAGTTCTTC
10 . few TRBJ1-2 TRBV19 CAGKRDGYTF TGTGCCGGGAAGAGGGATGGCTACACCTTC
15 TRBD2 . TRBJ2-3 TRBV2 CASSVLGGGTDTQYF TGTGCCAGCAGTGTTTTGGGAGGGGGCACAGATACGCAGTATTTT
15 TRBD2 . TRBJ2-2 TRBV2 CASSELAGNTGELFF TGTGCCAGCAGTGAATTAGCGGGGAACACCGGGGAGCTGTTTTTT
15 . . TRBJ2-5 TRBV5-4 CASRPNIAAQETQYF TGTGCCAGCAGACCAAACATAGCGGCCCAAGAGACCCAGTACTTC
14 . few TRBJ1-1 TRBV2 CASIGRTGRTEAFF TGTGCCAGCATCGGCAGGACGGGTCGCACTGAAGCTTTCTTT
13 . once TRBJ2-5 TRBV7-9 CASSSDTPGNQYF TGTGCCAGCAGCTCGGACACCCCTGGGAACCAGTACTTC
14 . . TRBJ1-5 TRBV6-1 CASSETGPIQPQHF TGTGCCAGCAGTGAGACAGGCCCGATTCAGCCCCAGCATTTT
14 . . TRBJ2-4 TRBV5-4 CASSLAGGKNIQYF TGTGCCAGCAGCTTGGCCGGGGGCAAAAACATTCAGTACTTC